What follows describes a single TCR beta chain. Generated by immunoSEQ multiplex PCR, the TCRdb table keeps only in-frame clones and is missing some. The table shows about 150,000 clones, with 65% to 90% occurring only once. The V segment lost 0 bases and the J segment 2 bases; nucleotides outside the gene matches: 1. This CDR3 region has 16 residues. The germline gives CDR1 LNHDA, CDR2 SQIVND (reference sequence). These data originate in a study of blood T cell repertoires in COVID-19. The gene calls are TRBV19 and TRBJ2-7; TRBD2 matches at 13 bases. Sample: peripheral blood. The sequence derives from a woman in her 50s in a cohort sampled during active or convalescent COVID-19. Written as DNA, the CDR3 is TGTGCCAGTAGTATAGATGGGACTAGCGGGACCTACGAGCAGTACTTC. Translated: CASSIDGTSGTYEQYF.